This TCR beta chain emerged from a study of T cells after yellow fever vaccination. The CDR3 loop spans 13 amino acids. Germline CDR1 is SGHDT and CDR2 is YYEEEE. Of note for this clonotype: Compared with germline, one end of the junction differs, possibly owing to a read error.

TCRdb re-analysed the 5' RACE reads in MiXCR, keeping a single row per CDR3 protein. The table lists 610,000 or so distinct CDR3 sequences, roughly an eighth of them singletons. This sample comprised PBMCs, obtained on the day of the yellow fever booster vaccination. The J gene is TRBJ2-7, the V gene TRBV5-6, with a possible D match to TRBD1 (6 bases). This clonotype was obtained from a man aged 25 to 40 who received the YFV17D yellow fever vaccine. The CDR3 protein is CASSFTGMFEQYF. CDR3 sequence (DNA): TGTGCCAGCAGCTTCACAGGGATGTTTGAGCAATACTTC.